Presented here are 6 T cell receptor beta chains from one specimen sequenced in a study of cytomegalovirus exposure and HLA in healthy donors. Amplification used 60 Vbeta primers and 13 Jbeta primers. Assay: immunoSEQ multiplex PCR; the TCRdb copy retains only in-frame clones and omits some. The sample has some 150,000 clones; 79% are singletons. The sequencing input was PBMCs. These receptors were collected from a woman aged 40 to 50 in good health and CMV-seropositive.

J is TRBJ1-1 and V is TRBV6-1; no clear D. The ends were cut back, 6 bases at V and 0 bases at J, with 11 bases in the middle. This CDR3 spans 14 amino acids. Germline V gene lookup returns CDR1 MNHNS and CDR2 SASEGT. The DNA of the CDR3 is TGTGCCAGCAGCACAGTCCGTATGAACACTGAAGCTTTCTTT. Translating it yields CASSTVRMNTEAFF.

The chain recombines TRBV7-3 with TRBJ2-3; D not certain. Germline CDR1 reads SGHTA; CDR2 reads FQGTGA. V was shortened by 0 bases and J by 0 bases, with 4 bases between the two germline ends. The CDR3 extends over 14 amino acids. The DNA for the CDR3 is TGTGCCAGCAGCTTAACGGGCAGCACAGATACGCAGTATTTT. Translation: CASSLTGSTDTQYF. The variable domain in full, with the rest retrieved from reference TRBV7-3 and TRBJ2-3, is GAGVSQTPSNKVTEKGKYVELRCDPISGHTALYWYRQSLGQGPEFLIYFQGTGAADDSGLPNDRFFAVRPEGSVSTLKIQRTERGDSAVYLCASSLTGSTDTQYFGPGTRLTVL.

The V gene is TRBV19, the J gene TRBJ1-2; D remains ambiguous. The CDR3 length is 15 residues. Germline loops: CDR1 LNHDA, CDR2 SQIVND (reference sequence). Trimming cost V 3 bases and J 7 bases, with 18 bases left between them. CDR3 in DNA: TGTGCCAGTAGTATCGGGATGATAGCTGCGGGTGGCTACACCTTC. Protein sequence: CASSIGMIAAGGYTF.

V and J are TRBV19 and TRBJ1-1, with no clear D. The CDR3 contains 14 residues. Germline V gives CDR1 LNHDA, CDR2 SQIVND (reference sequence). The V gene lost 1 base and the J gene lost 2 bases, with 8 bases spanning the gap. Here the CDR3 reads CASSIGRGNTEAFF. The DNA for the CDR3 is TGTGCCAGTAGTATAGGCCGGGGAAACACTGAAGCTTTCTTT.

This clone occurred a few times. The chain uses TRBV11-2 and TRBJ1-3; D call uncertain. The CDR3 has 14 residues. Germline V gene data show CDR1 as SGHAT and CDR2 as FQNNGV. Trimming cost V 4 bases and J 1 base, with 8 bases left between them. The CDR3 bases are TGTGCCAGCAGCTCCTACAGTTCTGGAAACACCATATATTTT. It encodes CASSSYSSGNTIYF.

This chain connects TRBV2 to TRBJ2-3; weak D call: TRBD2 (7 bases). The germline V gene has CDR1 SNHLY and CDR2 FYNNEI. V lost 4 bases, J lost 0 bases, and 11 bases lay in between. This CDR3 spans 15 amino acids. This CDR3 is CASSAAGASTDTQYF. The CDR3 region has the DNA TGTGCCAGCAGTGCGGCGGGGGCGAGCACAGATACGCAGTATTTT.